The source of this T cell receptor (beta chain) is a study of patients and donors after allogeneic stem cell transplantation. The CDR3 extends over 17 amino acids. V dropped 0 bases and J dropped 6; count of bases not matched to a gene: 8. Germline V gene lookup returns CDR1 ENHRY and CDR2 SYGVKD. TCRdb itself ran the RT-PCR reads through MiXCR, one entry per CDR3 protein. This sample yields fewer than 500,000 distinct CDR3 sequences, of which 16% are seen a single time; 7.2% belongs to the top ten. This clonotype was observed many times. Sequenced material: blood, either unsorted or a sorted T cell fraction (not recorded which). The chain uses TRBV10-3 and TRBJ2-1; TRBD2 matches 10 bases. This TCR was sampled from a human donor who was either an allogeneic HSCT recipient or a stem cell or donor lymphocyte infusion donor (not recorded which). It is not recorded whose cells these are; they may come from a transplant donor. The CDR3 protein is CAISESMGLAGVNEQFF. As DNA, the CDR3 is TGTGCCATCAGTGAGTCGATGGGGCTAGCGGGAGTCAATGAGCAGTTCTTC.